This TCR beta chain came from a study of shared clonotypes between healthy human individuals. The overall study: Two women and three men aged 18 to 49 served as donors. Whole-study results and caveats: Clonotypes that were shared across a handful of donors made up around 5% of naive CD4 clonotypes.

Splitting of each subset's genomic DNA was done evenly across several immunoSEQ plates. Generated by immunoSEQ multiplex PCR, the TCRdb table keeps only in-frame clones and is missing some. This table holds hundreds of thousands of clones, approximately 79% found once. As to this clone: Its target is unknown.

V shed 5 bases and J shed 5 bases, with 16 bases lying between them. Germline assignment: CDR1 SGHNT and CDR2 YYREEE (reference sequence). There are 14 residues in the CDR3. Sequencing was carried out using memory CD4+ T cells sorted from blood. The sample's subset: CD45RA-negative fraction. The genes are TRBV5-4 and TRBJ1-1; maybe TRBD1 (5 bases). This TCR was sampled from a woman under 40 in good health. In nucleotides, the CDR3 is TGTGCCAGCAGTTTCCCAGGGAGCAGGACTGAAGCTTTCTTT. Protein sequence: CASSFPGSRTEAFF.